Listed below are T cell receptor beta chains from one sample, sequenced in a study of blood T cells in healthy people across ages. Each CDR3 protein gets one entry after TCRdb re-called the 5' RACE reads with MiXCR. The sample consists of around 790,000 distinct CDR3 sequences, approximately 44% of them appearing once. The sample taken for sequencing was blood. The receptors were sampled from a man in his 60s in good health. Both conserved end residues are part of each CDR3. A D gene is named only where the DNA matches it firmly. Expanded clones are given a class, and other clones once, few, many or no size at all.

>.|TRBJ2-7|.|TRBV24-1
CATSDGDEQYF
TGTGCCACCAGTGATGGCGACGAGCAGTACTTC
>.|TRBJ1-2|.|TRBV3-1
CASSQVGNHGYTF
TGTGCCAGCAGCCAAGTGGGCAACCATGGCTACACCTTC
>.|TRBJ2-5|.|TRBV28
CASSPLGGVQETQYF
TGTGCCAGCAGCCCACTTGGCGGAGTCCAAGAGACCCAGTACTTC
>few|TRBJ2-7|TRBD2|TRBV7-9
CASSPPGGVATYEQYF
TGTGCCAGCAGCCCCCCTGGGGGGGTTGCCACCTACGAGCAGTACTTC
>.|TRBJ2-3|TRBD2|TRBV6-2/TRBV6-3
CASSYTRTSGDHSTQYF
TGTGCCAGCAGTTACACCAGGACTAGCGGGGATCATAGTACGCAGTATTTT
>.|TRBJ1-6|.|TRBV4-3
CASSQEVRQGNSPLHF
TGCGCCAGCAGCCAAGAAGTTCGGCAGGGTAATTCACCCCTCCACTTT
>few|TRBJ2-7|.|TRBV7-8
CASSLVELATYEQYF
TGTGCCAGCAGCTTAGTGGAGCTAGCGACCTACGAGCAGTACTTC
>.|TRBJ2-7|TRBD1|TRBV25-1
CASSEQGAKQTYEQYF
TGTGCCAGCAGTGAGCAGGGGGCTAAACAAACCTACGAGCAGTACTTC
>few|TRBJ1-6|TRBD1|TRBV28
CASSSSTGNNSPLHF
TGTGCCAGCAGTTCCTCGACAGGGAACAATTCACCCCTCCACTTT
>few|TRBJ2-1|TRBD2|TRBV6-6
CTSGGSPPKQFF
TGTACATCCGGGGGGTCCCCCCCCAAGCAGTTCTTC
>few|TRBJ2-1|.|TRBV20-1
CSARKAGYNEQFF
TGCAGTGCTAGGAAGGCGGGCTACAATGAGCAGTTCTTC
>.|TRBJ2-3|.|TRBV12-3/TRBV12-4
CASSLENTDTQYF
TGTGCCAGCAGTTTGGAAAACACAGATACGCAGTATTTT
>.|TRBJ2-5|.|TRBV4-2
CASSLGVGEIGETQYF
TGTGCCAGCAGCCTTGGGGTGGGAGAGATCGGAGAGACCCAGTACTTC
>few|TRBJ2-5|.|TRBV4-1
CASSRSGGGEETQYF
TGCGCCAGCAGCCGGTCTGGGGGCGGGGAAGAGACCCAGTACTTC
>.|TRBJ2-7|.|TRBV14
CASSQVTGTPYEQYF
TGTGCCAGCAGCCAAGTTACTGGGACACCTTACGAGCAGTACTTC
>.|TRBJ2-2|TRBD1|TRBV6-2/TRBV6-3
CASSYGTGTNTGELFF
TGTGCCAGCAGTTACGGGACAGGGACGAACACCGGGGAGCTGTTTTTT
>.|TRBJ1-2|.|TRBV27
CASRLTGLGGYTF
TGTGCCAGCAGGCTTACAGGGTTGGGCGGCTACACCTTC
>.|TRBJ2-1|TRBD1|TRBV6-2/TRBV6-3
CASFPPPDRGSHRDNEQFF
TGTGCCAGCTTCCCACCCCCAGACAGGGGAAGTCATCGGGACAATGAGCAGTTCTTC
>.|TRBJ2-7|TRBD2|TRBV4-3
CASSQDLVSGGSYEQYF
TGCGCCAGCAGCCAAGATCTGGTTAGCGGGGGCTCCTACGAGCAGTACTTC
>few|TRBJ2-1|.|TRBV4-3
CASSQGPYDPRGQFF
TGCGCCAGCAGCCAAGGGCCTTATGATCCTCGTGGGCAGTTCTTC
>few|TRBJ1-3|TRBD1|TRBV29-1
CSARPGQGRNTIYF
TGCAGCGCCAGACCGGGACAGGGGAGAAACACCATATATTTT
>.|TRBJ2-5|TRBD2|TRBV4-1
CASSQEAGGHLTETQYF
TGCGCCAGCAGCCAAGAGGCGGGGGGGCATTTGACGGAGACCCAGTACTTC
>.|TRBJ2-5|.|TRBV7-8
CASSVGGPETQYF
TGTGCCAGCAGCGTAGGGGGTCCGGAGACCCAGTACTTC
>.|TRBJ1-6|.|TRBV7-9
CASSPDSGFSVYLHF
TGTGCCAGCAGCCCCGACAGCGGTTTTAGTGTTTACCTCCACTTT
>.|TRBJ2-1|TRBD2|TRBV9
CASSPSGGVLYNEQFF
TGTGCCAGCAGCCCTAGCGGGGGCGTGTTATACAATGAGCAGTTCTTC
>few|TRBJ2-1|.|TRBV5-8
CASSLGRHEQFF
TGTGCCAGCAGCTTGGGTAGGCATGAGCAGTTCTTC
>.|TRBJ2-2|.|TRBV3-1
CASSQARGGKFANTGELFF
TGTGCCAGCAGCCAAGCAAGAGGGGGGAAATTCGCGAACACCGGGGAGCTGTTTTTT
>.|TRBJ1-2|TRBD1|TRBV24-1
CATSDLRTGFGYTF
TGTGCCACCAGTGATTTGCGGACAGGGTTTGGCTACACCTTC
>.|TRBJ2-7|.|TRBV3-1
CASSQDLRRTEQYF
TGTGCCAGCAGCCAAGATTTGAGACGAACCGAGCAGTACTTC
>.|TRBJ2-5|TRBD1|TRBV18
CASSPPRGMETQYF
TGTGCCAGCTCACCTCCCAGGGGGATGGAGACCCAGTACTTC
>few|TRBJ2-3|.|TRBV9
CASSPRDPGRGTQYF
TGTGCCAGCAGCCCCAGGGATCCGGGCAGGGGTACGCAGTATTTT
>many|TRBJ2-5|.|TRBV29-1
CSLGGAQETQYF
TGCAGCCTGGGGGGGGCCCAAGAGACCCAGTACTTC
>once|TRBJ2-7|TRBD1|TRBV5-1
CASSFDRASSEQYF
TGCGCCAGCAGCTTCGACAGGGCCTCCTCCGAGCAGTACTTC
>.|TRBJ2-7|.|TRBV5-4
CASSSARGSHEQYF
TGTGCCAGCAGCTCCGCAAGGGGGAGCCACGAGCAGTACTTC
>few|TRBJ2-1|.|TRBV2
CASSPTTGNEQFF
TGTGCCAGCAGCCCGACTACGGGCAATGAGCAGTTCTTC
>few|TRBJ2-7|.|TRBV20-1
CSARRDNPYEQYF
TGCAGTGCTAGAAGGGACAACCCCTACGAGCAGTACTTC
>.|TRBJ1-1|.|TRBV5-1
CASSLDGGRSTEAFF
TGCGCCAGCAGCTTGGATGGGGGGAGGAGCACTGAAGCTTTCTTT
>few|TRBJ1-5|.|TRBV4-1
CASSQDLGLPSQPQHF
TGCGCCAGCAGCCAAGATCTGGGACTCCCAAGCCAGCCCCAGCATTTT
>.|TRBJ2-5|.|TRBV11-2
CASSLRVGGWETQYF
TGTGCCAGCAGCCTCCGCGTTGGGGGTTGGGAGACCCAGTACTTC
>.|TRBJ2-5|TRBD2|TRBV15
CATSRAGGVQETQYF
TGTGCCACCAGCAGAGCTGGGGGGGTTCAAGAGACCCAGTACTTC
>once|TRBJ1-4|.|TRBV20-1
CSATTGPIATNEKLFF
TGCAGTGCCACGACAGGTCCCATTGCAACTAATGAAAAACTGTTTTTT
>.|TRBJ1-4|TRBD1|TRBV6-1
CASSVRTGATNEKLFF
TGTGCCAGCAGTGTTAGGACAGGAGCAACTAATGAAAAACTGTTTTTT